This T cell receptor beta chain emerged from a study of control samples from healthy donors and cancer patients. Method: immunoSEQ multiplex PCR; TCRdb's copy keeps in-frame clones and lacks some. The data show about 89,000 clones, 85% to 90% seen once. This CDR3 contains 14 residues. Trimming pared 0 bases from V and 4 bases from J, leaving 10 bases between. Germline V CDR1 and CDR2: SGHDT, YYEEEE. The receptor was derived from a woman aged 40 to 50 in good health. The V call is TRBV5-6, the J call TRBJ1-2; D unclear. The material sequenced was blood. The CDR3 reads CASSLGTVLYGYTF. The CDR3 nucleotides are TGTGCCAGCAGCTTGGGGACGGTTCTCTATGGCTACACCTTC.